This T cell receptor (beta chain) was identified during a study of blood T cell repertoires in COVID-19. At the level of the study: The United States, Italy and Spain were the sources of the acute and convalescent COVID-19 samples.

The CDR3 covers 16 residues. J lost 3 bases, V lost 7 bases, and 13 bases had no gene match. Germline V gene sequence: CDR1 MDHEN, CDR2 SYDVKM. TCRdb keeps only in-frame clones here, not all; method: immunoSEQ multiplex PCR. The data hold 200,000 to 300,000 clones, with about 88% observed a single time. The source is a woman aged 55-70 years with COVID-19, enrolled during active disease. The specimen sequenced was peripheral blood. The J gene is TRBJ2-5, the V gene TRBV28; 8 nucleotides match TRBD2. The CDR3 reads CASTGPMGSGKETQYF. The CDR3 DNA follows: TGTGCCAGCACCGGACCTATGGGTAGCGGGAAAGAGACCCAGTACTTC.